This T cell receptor beta chain was captured in a study of cytomegalovirus exposure and HLA in healthy donors. Overall study: Per a later analysis, the approximately 600 first-cohort and over 90 validation repertoires shared one platform.

The assay was immunoSEQ multiplex PCR, and TCRdb's table has in-frame clones only and misses some. The sample carries 220,000 or so clones, roughly 83% recorded once. Remarks on this clone: Its antigen is still unknown.

Separate from the roughly 720-subject first cohort was the roughly 120-subject validation cohort, to which the donors belonged. V was clipped by 4 bases and J by 4 bases; unmatched bases: 6. The CDR3 totals 16 residues. In germline, CDR1 is SGHRS, CDR2 YFSETQ. Study results and limitations: In the 120 validation repertoires, 85% to 95% of cluster scores exceeded 0, per a later analysis. Most TCR sequences proved rare, with some public TCRs found in many donors.

The sample taken for sequencing was PBMCs. The chain recombines TRBV5-1 with TRBJ2-1, with 12 bases lining up with TRBD2. The receptor comes from a woman aged 25 to 39 in good health and CMV-seropositive. In DNA form, the CDR3 reads TGCGCCAGCAGCATCTGGACTAGCGGGGAATACAATGAGCAGTTCTTC. Residues: CASSIWTSGEYNEQFF.